This T cell receptor beta chain was profiled in a study of blood T cell repertoires in COVID-19. The wider study: Researchers got acute and convalescent COVID-19 samples from the United States, Italy and Spain. Sample material is recorded as cDNA or gDNA derived from T cells, B-cell-depleted T cells, or PBMCs.

Between the trimmed V and J ends, which lost 4 bases and 1 base, there was a span of 7 bases. The CDR3 runs to 14 residues. Per the germline V gene, CDR1 is LGHDT and CDR2 is YNNKEL (reference sequence). The sample holds a few counts of this clone. As originally analysed: Cell counts per sample came from amplifying reference gene primers. Sequencing was performed with immunoSEQ multiplex PCR; in TCRdb, only in-frame clones are kept and a portion is missing. The V and J calls and the clone size are those of that table, but D and trimming were determined from the DNA. The sample lists tens of thousands of clones; more than 70% were seen once.

This TCR came from a man older than 75 with active or convalescent COVID-19. The V and J genes are TRBV3-1 (or the pseudogene TRBV3-2) and TRBJ2-2; D not resolved. What was sequenced was peripheral blood. The CDR3 region is CASSPVVNTGELFF. DNA for the CDR3: TGTGCCAGCAGCCCCGTCGTGAACACCGGGGAGCTGTTTTTT.